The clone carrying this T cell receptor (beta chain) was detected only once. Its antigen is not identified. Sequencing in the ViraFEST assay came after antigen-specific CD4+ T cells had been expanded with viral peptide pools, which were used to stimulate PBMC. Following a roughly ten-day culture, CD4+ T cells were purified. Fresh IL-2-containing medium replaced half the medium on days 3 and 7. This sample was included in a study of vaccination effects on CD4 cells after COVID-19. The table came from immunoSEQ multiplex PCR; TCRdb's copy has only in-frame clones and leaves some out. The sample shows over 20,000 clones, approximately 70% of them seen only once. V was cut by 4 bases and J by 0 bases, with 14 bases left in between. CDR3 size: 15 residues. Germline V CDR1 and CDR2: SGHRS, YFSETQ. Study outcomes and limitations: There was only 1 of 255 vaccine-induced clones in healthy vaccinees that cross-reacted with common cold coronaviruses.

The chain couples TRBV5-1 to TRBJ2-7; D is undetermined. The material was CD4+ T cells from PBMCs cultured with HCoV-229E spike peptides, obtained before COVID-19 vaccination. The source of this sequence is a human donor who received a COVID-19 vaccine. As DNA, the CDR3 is TGCGCCAGCAGCCCTGGACCGACGAGCTCCTACGAGCAGTACTTC. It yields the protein CASSPGPTSSYEQYF.